The subject of this entry is one T cell receptor beta chain. Its antigen is currently unknown. This sample was taken from a study of identifying expanded T cells in peripheral blood. Study-wide results and caveats: Differentially abundant clones: around 1.1 between replicates, 15 to 17 at two to three weeks, less than 20 at four.

V gave up 3 bases and J gave up 5 bases; unmatched junction bases: 10. The CDR3 sequence is 15 residues long. The germline gives CDR1 SGHTA, CDR2 FQGNSA. Method: immunoSEQ multiplex PCR; TCRdb's copy keeps in-frame clones and lacks some. The sample shows about 130,000 clones, 75% to 90% of them seen only once. The chain combines TRBV7-2 with TRBJ2-7, with 7 bases lining up with TRBD2. Specimen: blood. The source of this sequence is a person between 18 and 75 years old in good health. The CDR3 region is CASSLARSGINEQYF. The CDR3 DNA reads as TGTGCCAGCAGCTTGGCTCGCAGCGGGATAAACGAGCAGTACTTC.